A selection of T cell receptor beta chains follows, all from one sample in a study of T cell changes during pregnancy in multiple sclerosis. Only in-frame clones appear in the TCRdb table, and some are missing; sequencing was by immunoSEQ multiplex PCR. Of approximately 50,000 clones in the sample, 91% were seen once. The sample was CD8+ T cells from peripheral blood mononuclear cells, taken after pregnancy. These receptors all come from a female donor with multiple sclerosis, enrolled in a pregnancy study. Each CDR3 is given with its conserved first and last residue. Each record gives: V gene, clone size, J gene, D gene, CDR3 DNA, CDR3 protein. The D gene is left open where the match is weak. Rows give clone size only sometimes, using once, few, many, or a class for an expanded clone.

TRBV7-3	NA	TRBJ2-1	TRBD2	TGTGCCAGCAGCATCACTAGCGGGGTAGTTGGAAATGAGCAGTTCTTC	CASSITSGVVGNEQFF
TRBV5-6	few	TRBJ2-7	TRBD1	TGTGCCAGCAGCTCCCGGGACAGAAACTACGAGCAGTACTTC	CASSSRDRNYEQYF
TRBV6-1	NA	TRBJ1-1	NA	TGTGCCAGCAGTGAGAAGACAGGAGCGAACACTGAAGCTTTCTTT	CASSEKTGANTEAFF
TRBV19	NA	TRBJ1-5	TRBD1	TGTGCCGCAGGGACAGGGGATAGCAATCAGCCCCAGCATTTT	CAAGTGDSNQPQHF
TRBV7-9	NA	TRBJ2-1	TRBD1	TGTGCCAGCAGCTTAACCTCCGGGACAGCACTATACAATGAGCAGTTCTTC	CASSLTSGTALYNEQFF
TRBV13	NA	TRBJ1-2	NA	TGTGCCAGCAGCTTCGGAGACAGTTATGGCTACACCTTC	CASSFGDSYGYTF
TRBV29-1	NA	TRBJ1-2	TRBD1	TGCAGCGTTCCAGGGGGCGCGGATGGCTACACCTTC	CSVPGGADGYTF
TRBV6-6	NA	TRBJ2-5	NA	TGTGCCAGCAGTTACCCGGAGAGAGGAGAGACCCAGTACTTC	CASSYPERGETQYF
TRBV14	NA	TRBJ1-1	NA	TGTGCCAGCAGCCCTTTATGGCAGCGGGATGAAGCTTTCTTT	CASSPLWQRDEAFF
TRBV7-9	NA	TRBJ1-3	NA	TGTGCCAGCCTCAGGGGTTTTTCTGGAAACACCATATATTTT	CASLRGFSGNTIYF
TRBV11-3	NA	TRBJ1-4	NA	TGTGCCAGCAGCCCCGTGGAGGCGGCAGTTAATGAAAAACTGTTTTTT	CASSPVEAAVNEKLFF
TRBV5-5	NA	TRBJ1-3	NA	TGTGCCAGCAGCACTGGGACAAGCTCTGGAAACACCATATATTTT	CASSTGTSSGNTIYF